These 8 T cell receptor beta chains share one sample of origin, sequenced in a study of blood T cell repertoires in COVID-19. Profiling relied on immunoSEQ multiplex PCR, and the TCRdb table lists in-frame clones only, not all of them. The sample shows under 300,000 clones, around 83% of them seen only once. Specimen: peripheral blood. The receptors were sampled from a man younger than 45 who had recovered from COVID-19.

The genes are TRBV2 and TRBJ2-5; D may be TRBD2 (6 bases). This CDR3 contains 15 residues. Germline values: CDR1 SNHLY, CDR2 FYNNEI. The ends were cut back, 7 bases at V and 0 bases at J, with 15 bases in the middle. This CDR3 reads CASNVEGRDQETQYF. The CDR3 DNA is TGTGCCAGCAACGTGGAGGGTAGGGACCAAGAGACCCAGTACTTC.

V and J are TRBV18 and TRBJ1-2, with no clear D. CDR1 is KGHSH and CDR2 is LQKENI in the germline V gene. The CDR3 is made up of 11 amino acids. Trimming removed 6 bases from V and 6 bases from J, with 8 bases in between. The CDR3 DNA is TGTGCCAGCTCCCCCGGGGATGGCTACACCTTC. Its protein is CASSPGDGYTF.

The CDR3 DNA reads TGTGCCAGCAGTGTCACATTGGGACTAGCAAATGAGCAGTTCTTC. Protein sequence: CASSVTLGLANEQFF. The chain couples TRBV2 to TRBJ2-1; the match to TRBD2 covers 9 bases. The germline CDR1 and CDR2 sequences are SNHLY and FYNNEI. The V gene end was trimmed by 4 bases and the J gene end by 7 bases; junction bases not matched to a gene: 8. CDR3 size: 15 residues.

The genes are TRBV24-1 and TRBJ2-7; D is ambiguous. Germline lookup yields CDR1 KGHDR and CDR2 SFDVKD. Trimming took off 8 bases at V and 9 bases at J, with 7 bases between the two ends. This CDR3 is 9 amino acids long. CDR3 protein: CATTLWQYF. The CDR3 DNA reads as TGTGCCACCACCTTATGGCAGTACTTC.

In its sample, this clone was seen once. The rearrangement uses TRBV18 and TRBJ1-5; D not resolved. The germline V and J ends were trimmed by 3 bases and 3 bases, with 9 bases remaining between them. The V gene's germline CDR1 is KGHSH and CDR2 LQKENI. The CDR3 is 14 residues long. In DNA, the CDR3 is TGTGCCAGCTCACCGGGCTTGGACAATCAGCCCCAGCATTTT. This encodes CASSPGLDNQPQHF.

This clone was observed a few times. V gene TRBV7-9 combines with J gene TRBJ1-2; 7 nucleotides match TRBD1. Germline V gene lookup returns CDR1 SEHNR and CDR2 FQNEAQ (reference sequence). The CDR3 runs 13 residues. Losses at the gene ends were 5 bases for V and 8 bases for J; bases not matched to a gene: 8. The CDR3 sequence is CASSLPDRVGYTF. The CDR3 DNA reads TGTGCCAGCAGCCTCCCAGACAGGGTCGGCTACACCTTC.

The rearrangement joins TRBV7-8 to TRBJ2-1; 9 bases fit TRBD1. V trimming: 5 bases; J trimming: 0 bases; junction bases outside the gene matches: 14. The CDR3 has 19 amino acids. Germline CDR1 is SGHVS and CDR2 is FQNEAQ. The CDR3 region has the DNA TGTGCCAGCAGCCTCCGGACAGGGGCCTCCGTCAGCTCCTACAATGAGCAGTTCTTC. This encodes CASSLRTGASVSSYNEQFF.

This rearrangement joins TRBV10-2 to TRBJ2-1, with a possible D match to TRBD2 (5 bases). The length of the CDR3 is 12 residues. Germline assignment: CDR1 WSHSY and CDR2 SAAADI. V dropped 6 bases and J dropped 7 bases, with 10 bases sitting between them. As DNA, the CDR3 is TGCGCCAGCAGCCGGGGTCCAAATGAGCAGTTCTTC. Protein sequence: CASSRGPNEQFF.